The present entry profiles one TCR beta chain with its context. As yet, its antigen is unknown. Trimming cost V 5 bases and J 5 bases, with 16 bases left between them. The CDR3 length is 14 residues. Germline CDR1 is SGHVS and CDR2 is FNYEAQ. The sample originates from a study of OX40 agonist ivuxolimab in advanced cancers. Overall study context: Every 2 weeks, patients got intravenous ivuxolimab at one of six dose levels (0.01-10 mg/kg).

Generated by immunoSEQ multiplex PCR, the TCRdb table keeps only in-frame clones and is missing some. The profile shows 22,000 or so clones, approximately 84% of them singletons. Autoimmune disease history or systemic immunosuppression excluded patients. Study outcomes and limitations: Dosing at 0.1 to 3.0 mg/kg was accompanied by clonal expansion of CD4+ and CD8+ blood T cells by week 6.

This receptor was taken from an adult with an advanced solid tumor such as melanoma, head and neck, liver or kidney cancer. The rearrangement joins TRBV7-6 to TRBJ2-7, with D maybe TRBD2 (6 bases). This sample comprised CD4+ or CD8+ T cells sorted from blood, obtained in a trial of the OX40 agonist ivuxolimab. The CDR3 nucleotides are TGTGCCAGCAGCCCCCCCGGACTAAGGGACGAGCAGTACTTC. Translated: CASSPPGLRDEQYF. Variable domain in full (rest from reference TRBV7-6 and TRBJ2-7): GAGVSQSPRYKVTKRGQDVALRCDPISGHVSLYWYRQALGQGPEFLTYFNYEAQQDKSGLPNDRFSAERPEGSISTLTIQRTEQRDSAMYRCASSPPGLRDEQYFGPGTRLTVT.